The 12 T cell receptor beta chains in this list originate from one sample, sequenced in a study of T cells in Graves' hyperthyroidism and ophthalmopathy. The CDR3 regions of TCR beta were amplified from RNA transcripts. First-round RT-PCR targeting the TCR CDR3 was performed with the HTBI primer set. TCRdb redid the calling of the multiplex PCR reads with MiXCR, one entry per CDR3 protein. The table lists 620,000 or so distinct CDR3 sequences, roughly 15% of them singletons. Material for sequencing was blood. These receptors were collected from a woman aged 45-60 years with Graves' ophthalmopathy.

This clonotype was seen a few times. The junction does not match germline at one end; this may be a read error. The chain uses TRBV7-9 and TRBJ2-1; 8 nucleotides match TRBD2. The CDR3 loop spans 24 amino acids. The germline V gene has CDR1 SEHNR and CDR2 FQNEAQ (reference sequence). CDR3: CASSFYPGTRSGLVGEGSYNEQFF. In DNA, the CDR3 is TGCGCCAGCAGCTTCTACCCAGGGACAAGGTCGGGACTAGTGGGAGAGGGGTCCTACAATGAGCAGTTCTTC.

In this sample, this clonotype turned up a few times. The chain uses TRBV15 and TRBJ2-7, with TRBD1 matching over 8 bases. The CDR3 sequence is 17 residues long. J was trimmed by 5 bases and V by 2 bases; bases with no gene match: 14. Germline CDR1 LNHNV, CDR2 YYDKDF (reference sequence). The CDR3 nucleotides are TGTGCCACCAGCAGACCACAGGACAGGGCACAAATGAACGAGCAGTACTTC. Its protein product is CATSRPQDRAQMNEQYF.

The V gene is TRBV12-3 or TRBV12-4, the J gene TRBJ2-2, with 9 bases that match TRBD2. This CDR3 has 15 residues. Losses at the gene ends were 0 bases for V and 6 bases for J; bases not matched to a gene: 2. This CDR3 reads CASSLASGSPGELFF. As DNA, the CDR3 is TGTGCCAGCAGTTTAGCTAGCGGGAGTCCCGGGGAGCTGTTTTTT.

In this sample, this clonotype turned up a few times. V usage is TRBV5-1 and J usage is TRBJ2-2, with 7 bases matching TRBD2. Per the germline V gene, CDR1 is SGHRS and CDR2 is YFSETQ. Unmatched junction bases numbered 10, after V lost 0 bases and J lost 5 bases. The CDR3 sequence is 17 residues long. The CDR3 sequence: CASSLAFVREITGELFF. CDR3 nucleotides: TGCGCCAGCAGCTTGGCCTTCGTGCGGGAGATTACCGGGGAGCTGTTTTTT.

Many counts were recorded for this clonotype. V and J are TRBV20-1 and TRBJ2-5; D uncertain. CDR1 is DFQATT, CDR2 SNEGSKA, per germline (reference sequence). The CDR3 has 11 residues. The CDR3 DNA reads as TGCAGCCCACGGAACCAAGAGACCCAGTACTTC. It yields the protein CSPRNQETQYF.

At least ten counts were recorded for this clonotype. The chain is built from TRBV28 and TRBJ1-1, with TRBD1 identical over 7 bases. The J segment lost 5 bases and the V segment lost 10 bases, leaving 10 bases of the junction unmatched. Looked up from germline, CDR1 is MDHEN and CDR2 is SYDVKM. The length of the CDR3 is 13 residues. CDR3 nucleotide sequence: TGTGCCACCCTCCGGGACAGAGGAACTGAAGCTTTCTTT. It yields the protein CATLRDRGTEAFF.

J is TRBJ1-1 and V is TRBV5-1, with D uncertain. CDR1 SGHRS and CDR2 YFSETQ come from the germline V gene. The CDR3 totals 11 residues. Trimming cost V 6 bases and J 4 bases, with 7 bases left between them. This CDR3 is CASNSPTEAFF. DNA of the CDR3: TGCGCCAGCAACTCGCCCACTGAAGCTTTCTTT.

In its sample, this clonotype was seen a few times. The chain combines TRBV19 with TRBJ2-5, with 12 positions matching TRBD2. Germline V gives CDR1 LNHDA, CDR2 SQIVND (reference sequence). The J segment lost 4 bases and the V segment lost 5 bases, leaving 5 bases of the junction unmatched. The CDR3 contains 15 residues. This CDR3 is CASSQLAGGLETQYF. The CDR3 DNA is TGTGCCAGTAGTCAACTAGCGGGAGGTCTAGAGACCCAGTACTTC.

This clonotype occurred many times. CDR3 sequence: CASSLEGGSGVYEQYF. The CDR3 DNA reads as TGTGCCAGCAGCTTAGAGGGCGGGAGTGGTGTTTACGAGCAGTACTTC. The chain links TRBV7-9 to TRBJ2-7, with TRBD2 identical over 7 bases. Trimming took 1 base from V and 4 from J; bases not matched to a gene: 10. CDR3 length: 16 residues. The germline CDR1 and CDR2 sequences are SEHNR and FQNEAQ (reference sequence).

This clonotype showed up many times. The genes are TRBV20-1 and TRBJ2-1, with 14 bases aligning to TRBD2. This CDR3 has 15 residues. Per germline, CDR1 DFQATT and CDR2 SNEGSKA (reference sequence). With V trimmed by 6 bases and J by 7 bases, 8 bases remained unmatched. CDR3 residues: CSASGLAGGRNEQFF. The DNA for the CDR3 is TGCAGTGCCTCCGGACTAGCGGGAGGACGAAATGAGCAGTTCTTC.

This clonotype was picked up many times. CDR3 nucleotides: TGTGCCAGCAGTCCGTCGATGGCGGGAGGGTACGAGCAGTACTTC. Translated, it gives CASSPSMAGGYEQYF. The chain links TRBV6-2 or TRBV6-3 to TRBJ2-7, with 9 bases identical to TRBD2. After removal of 5 bases from V and 4 bases from J, the junction contained 9 bases not matched to a gene. Germline V lookup: CDR1 MNHEY, CDR2 SVGEGT. The CDR3 spans 15 residues.

This clonotype was seen ten or more times. This sequence joins TRBV5-5 and TRBJ1-5; D gene unclear. Germline CDR1 and CDR2: SGHKS and YYEKEE (reference sequence). CDR3 size: 14 residues. With 1 base removed from V and 3 bases from J, the gap between germline ends came to 8 bases. The CDR3 spells CASSLSNINQPQHF. CDR3 nucleotides: TGTGCCAGCAGCTTGTCTAACATCAATCAGCCCCAGCATTTT.